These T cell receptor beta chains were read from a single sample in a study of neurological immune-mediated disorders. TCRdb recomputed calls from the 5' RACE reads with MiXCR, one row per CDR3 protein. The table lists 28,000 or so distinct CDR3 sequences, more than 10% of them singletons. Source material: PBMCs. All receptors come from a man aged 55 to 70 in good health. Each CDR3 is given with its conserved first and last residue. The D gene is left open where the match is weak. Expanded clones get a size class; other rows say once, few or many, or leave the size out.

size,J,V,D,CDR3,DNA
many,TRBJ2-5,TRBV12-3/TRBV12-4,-,CASSPGRKTQYF,TGTGCCAGCAGCCCAGGCAGGAAAACCCAGTACTTC
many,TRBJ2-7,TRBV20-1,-,CSASHGNEQYF,TGCAGTGCTAGTCATGGCAACGAGCAGTACTTC
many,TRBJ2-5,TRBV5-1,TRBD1,CASSLGTPGGRETQYF,TGCGCCAGCAGCTTGGGAACCCCAGGGGGACGAGAGACCCAGTACTTC
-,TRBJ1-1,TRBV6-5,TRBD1,CASRFTGGAGVTEAFF,TGTGCCAGCAGATTCACAGGGGGCGCTGGTGTCACTGAAGCTTTCTTT
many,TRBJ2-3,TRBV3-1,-,CASSLLMDGQYF,TGTGCCAGCAGCCTCTTAATGGATGGGCAGTATTTT
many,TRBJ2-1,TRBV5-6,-,CASSLEMGGRFF,TGTGCCAGCAGCCTTGAGATGGGAGGTCGGTTCTTC
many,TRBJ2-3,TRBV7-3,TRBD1,CASSLTGFDTDTQYF,TGTGCCAGCAGCTTGACAGGGTTTGACACAGATACGCAGTATTTT
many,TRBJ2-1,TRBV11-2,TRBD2,CASSFGTSGIGEQFF,TGTGCCAGCAGCTTCGGGACTAGCGGGATCGGTGAGCAGTTCTTC
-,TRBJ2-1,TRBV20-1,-,CSASGSYNEQFF,TGCAGTGCTAGTGGGTCCTACAATGAGCAGTTCTTC
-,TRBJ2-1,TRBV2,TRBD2,CASLYSGGKQFF,TGTGCCAGCCTATATAGCGGGGGGAAACAGTTCTTC
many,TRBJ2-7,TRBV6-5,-,CASSYLRDIRPYEQYF,TGTGCCAGCAGTTACCTCCGGGACATCAGACCCTACGAGCAGTACTTC
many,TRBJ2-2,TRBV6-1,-,CASSDMGTRVGELFF,TGTGCCAGCAGTGACATGGGTACTCGGGTGGGGGAGCTGTTTTTT
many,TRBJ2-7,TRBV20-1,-,CSARTKFGPGGYEQYF,TGCAGTGCTAGAACGAAGTTTGGTCCCGGTGGTTACGAGCAGTACTTC
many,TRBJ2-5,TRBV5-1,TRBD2,CASSTTSGNQETQYF,TGCGCCAGCAGCACGACTAGCGGAAACCAAGAGACCCAGTACTTC
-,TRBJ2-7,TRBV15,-,CATRRDGGAASYEQYF,TGTGCCACCAGAAGAGATGGCGGGGCGGCTTCCTACGAGCAGTACTTC
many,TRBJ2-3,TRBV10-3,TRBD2,CATGTSDPPTDTQYF,TGTGCCACCGGGACTAGCGACCCACCCACAGATACGCAGTATTTT
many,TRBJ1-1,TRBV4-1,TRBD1,CASSQDWKDRALNTEAFF,TGCGCCAGCAGCCAAGATTGGAAGGACAGGGCCCTTAACACTGAAGCTTTCTTT
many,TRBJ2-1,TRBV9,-,CASSGTSRHNEQFF,TGTGCCAGCAGCGGAACTAGTAGGCACAATGAGCAGTTCTTC
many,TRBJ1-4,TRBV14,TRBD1,CASSDRVNEKLFF,TGTGCCAGCAGCGACAGGGTGAATGAAAAACTGTTTTTT
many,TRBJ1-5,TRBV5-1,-,CASSSAGRANQPQHF,TGCGCCAGCAGCTCGGCGGGCAGGGCCAATCAGCCCCAGCATTTT
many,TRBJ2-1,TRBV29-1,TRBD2,CSVGGGTTGTQFF,TGCAGCGTCGGGGGGGGGACTACCGGGACCCAGTTCTTC
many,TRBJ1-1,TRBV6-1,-,CASRDNQPNTEAFF,TGTGCCAGCAGAGACAACCAACCAAACACTGAAGCTTTCTTT
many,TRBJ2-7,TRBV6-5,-,CASSPVGLKVEQYF,TGTGCCAGCAGTCCCGTTGGCCTCAAGGTCGAGCAGTACTTC
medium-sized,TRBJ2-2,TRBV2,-,CASILRQTGELFF,TGTGCCAGCATCCTAAGACAGACCGGGGAGCTGTTTTTT
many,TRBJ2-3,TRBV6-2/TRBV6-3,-,CASSYSNGVASTDTQYF,TGTGCCAGCAGTTACTCGAATGGGGTCGCTAGCACAGATACGCAGTATTTT
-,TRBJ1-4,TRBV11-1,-,CANSLAGSEKLFF,TGTGCCAACAGCTTAGCAGGCAGTGAAAAACTGTTTTTT
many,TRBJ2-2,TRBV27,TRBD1,CASGFPSYPRPGQKNTGELFF,TGTGCCAGCGGATTCCCCTCCTACCCCAGGCCGGGACAGAAGAACACCGGGGAGCTGTTTTTT
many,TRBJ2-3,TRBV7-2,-,CASSLAPHTDTQYF,TGTGCCAGCAGCTTAGCCCCACACACAGATACGCAGTATTTT
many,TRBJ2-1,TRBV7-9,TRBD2,CASSLPGLAGNEQFF,TGTGCCAGCAGCTTGCCGGGCCTAGCGGGCAATGAGCAGTTCTTC
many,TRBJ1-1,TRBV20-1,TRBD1,CSARGTGFEAFF,TGCAGTGCTAGAGGGACAGGGTTTGAAGCTTTCTTT
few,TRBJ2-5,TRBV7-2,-,CASSLVSRGPIETQYF,TGTGCCAGCAGCTTAGTCTCGCGGGGGCCCATAGAGACCCAGTACTTC
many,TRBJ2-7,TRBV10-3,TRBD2,CAISESGSYEQYF,TGTGCCATCAGTGAAAGCGGGAGCTACGAGCAGTACTTC
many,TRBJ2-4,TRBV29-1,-,CSVTSRDGQNIQYF,TGCAGCGTCACTAGCCGGGACGGCCAAAACATTCAGTACTTC
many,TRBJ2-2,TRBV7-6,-,CASSRGTVNTGELFF,TGTGCCAGCAGTCGCGGGACGGTGAACACCGGGGAGCTGTTTTTT
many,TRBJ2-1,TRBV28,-,CASRVGGPTSYNEQFF,TGTGCCAGCAGGGTGGGGGGGCCTACCTCCTACAATGAGCAGTTCTTC
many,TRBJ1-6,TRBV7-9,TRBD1,CASSRTGISSPLHF,TGTGCCAGCAGCCGGACAGGGATCAGTTCACCCCTCCACTTT
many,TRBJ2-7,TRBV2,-,CASIHSVSYEQYF,TGTGCCAGCATACATAGCGTCTCCTACGAGCAGTACTTC
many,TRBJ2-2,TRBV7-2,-,CASSTQFRTKGGELFF,TGTGCCAGCAGCACACAGTTCAGGACGAAAGGCGGGGAGCTGTTTTTT
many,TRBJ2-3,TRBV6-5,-,CASSFSRLGGRPDTQYF,TGTGCCAGCAGTTTTTCGAGACTAGGCGGGCGCCCAGATACGCAGTATTTT
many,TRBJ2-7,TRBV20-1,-,CSASDSWQYEQYF,TGCAGTGCTAGCGATAGCTGGCAATACGAGCAGTACTTC